One and the same sample provided the 13 T cell receptor beta chains below, sequenced in a study of technical replicates of blood from several donors. Method: immunoSEQ multiplex PCR; TCRdb's copy keeps in-frame clones and lacks some. The repertoire holds 78,000 or so clones, with about nine tenths as singletons. Sequenced material: T cells isolated from PBMCs. Receptors originate from a human donor in good health.

The chain recombines TRBV28 with TRBJ2-7; 7 bases agree with TRBD1. Losses at the gene ends were 5 bases for V and 12 bases for J; bases not matched to a gene: 10. Germline V lookup: CDR1 MDHEN, CDR2 SYDVKM. The CDR3 has 12 amino acids. The DNA of the CDR3 is TGTGCCAGCAGTATCTTCCGGGACAGACGGTACTTC. The encoded protein is CASSIFRDRRYF.

The gene calls are TRBV5-6 and TRBJ2-4; a weak D match, TRBD2 (5 bases). V gave up 4 bases and J gave up 8 bases, with 16 bases separating them. Germline CDR1 is SGHDT and CDR2 is YYEEEE. The CDR3 contains 14 residues. In DNA, the CDR3 is TGTGCCAGCAGCGGGGTAGCGCATAATGACATTCAGTACTTC. Translating gives CASSGVAHNDIQYF.

This rearrangement joins TRBV7-2 to TRBJ2-1; 9 positions match TRBD2. Germline V gene sequence: CDR1 SGHTA, CDR2 FQGNSA. V lost 5 bases, J lost 9 bases, and 14 bases stayed unmatched. The CDR3 is 16 residues long. The DNA for the CDR3 is TGTGCCAGCAGCCAGCTGGCGGGAGGGCCCCGGGGTGAGCAGTTCTTC. This codes for CASSQLAGGPRGEQFF.

The rearrangement uses TRBV18 and TRBJ2-3, with 8 bases lining up with TRBD2. The ends lost 3 bases at V and 0 bases at J; junction bases unmatched: 8. The CDR3 totals 17 residues. Germline lookup yields CDR1 KGHSH and CDR2 LQKENI. CDR3 residues: CASSPRTSISSTDTQYF. In DNA, the CDR3 is TGTGCCAGCTCACCGAGGACTAGCATTTCTAGCACAGATACGCAGTATTTT.

The chain uses TRBV10-3 and TRBJ2-7; D perhaps matches TRBD1 (6 bases). This CDR3 has 12 amino acids. Germline V gene lookup returns CDR1 ENHRY and CDR2 SYGVKD. Trimming took 4 bases from V and 7 from J, leaving 11 bases between them. This CDR3 reads CAISVDRTEQYF. CDR3 coding DNA: TGTGCCATCAGTGTGGACAGAACTGAGCAGTACTTC.

This clone was found once. This chain links TRBV4-1 with TRBJ2-1, with 7 positions matching TRBD2. Trimming took 1 base from V and 2 from J; bases not matched to a gene: 11. This CDR3 is built from 18 residues. Germline lookup yields CDR1 MGHRA and CDR2 YSYEKL. CDR3 loop: CASSQGPGRKPAYNEQFF. CDR3 nucleotide sequence: TGCGCCAGCAGCCAAGGCCCCGGGAGGAAGCCGGCCTACAATGAGCAGTTCTTC.

The V gene is TRBV14, the J gene TRBJ2-7; 12 nucleotides match TRBD2. The CDR3 runs 13 residues. Germline V lookup: CDR1 SGHDN, CDR2 FVKESK. V lost 4 bases to trimming and J lost 7 bases; unmatched junction nucleotides: 2. The CDR3 coding sequence is TGTGCCAGCAGCCTTGGACTAGCGGGAGAGCAGTACTTC. Amino acids: CASSLGLAGEQYF.

In this sample, this clone turned up a few times. The genes are TRBV10-3 and TRBJ1-1; D uncertain. This CDR3 contains 13 residues. Germline CDR1 reads ENHRY; CDR2 reads SYGVKD. V was pared by 3 bases and J by 4 bases, with 9 bases between. CDR3 region: CAISETGGTEAFF. The DNA of the CDR3 is TGTGCCATCAGTGAAACGGGAGGCACTGAAGCTTTCTTT.

The chain joins TRBV9 to TRBJ2-1, with D possibly matching TRBD2 (5 bases). CDR3 size: 15 residues. Germline values: CDR1 SGDLS, CDR2 YYNGEE. V was pared by 0 bases and J by 8 bases, with 15 bases between. Here the CDR3 DNA reads TGTGCCAGCAGCGTAGAAATGACTACCCGGGATGAGCAGTTCTTC. Translated, it gives CASSVEMTTRDEQFF.

With respect to this clone: One end of the junction varies from germline; a read error may be responsible. V usage is TRBV9 and J usage is TRBJ2-5; TRBD2 matches 10 bases. CDR3 length equals 16 residues. Germline CDR1 is SGDLS and CDR2 is YYNGEE. The CDR3 bases are TGTGCCAGCAGCGGTTTACTAGCGGGGTACCAAGGGACCCAGTACTTC. Amino acids: CASSGLLAGYQGTQYF.

V usage is TRBV6-5 and J usage is TRBJ1-1; perhaps TRBD1 as D (6 bases). CDR1 and CDR2 (germline): MNHEY, SVGAGI. V was pared by 2 bases and J by 4 bases, with 11 bases between. The CDR3 totals 14 residues. The CDR3 spells CASSYEQGITEAFF. The CDR3 DNA reads TGTGCCAGCAGTTACGAGCAGGGGATCACTGAAGCTTTCTTT.

The rearrangement joins TRBV6-1 to TRBJ2-7, with D perhaps matching TRBD2 (5 bases). Germline CDR1 is MNHNS and CDR2 is SASEGT. Trimming cost V 0 bases and J 2 bases, with 17 bases left between them. The CDR3 consists of 17 residues. CDR3 sequence: CASSEAAVSGIAYEQYF. CDR3 nucleotide sequence: TGTGCCAGCAGTGAAGCCGCCGTGTCGGGGATTGCCTACGAGCAGTACTTC.

This clone has a single count. The J gene is TRBJ2-5, the V gene TRBV30, with a possible D match to TRBD1 (6 bases). CDR1 and CDR2 from the germline V gene are GTSNPN and SVGIG (reference sequence). Trimming cost V 4 bases and J 5 bases, with 14 bases left between them. The length of the CDR3 is 13 residues. In nucleotides, the CDR3 is TGTGCCTGGAATATTCAGGGGTGGGAGACCCAGTACTTC. This gives the protein CAWNIQGWETQYF.